This T cell receptor beta chain originates from a study of blood T cell repertoires in COVID-19. Participants reported their clinical history, and cohort assignment relied on those reports. Study processing details: Amplifying reference gene primers gave estimates of nucleated cell counts. Method: immunoSEQ multiplex PCR; TCRdb's copy keeps in-frame clones and lacks some. V and J calls and clone size are given by that table; D and trimming were obtained from the DNA. Found here are roughly 200,000 clones, 86% of them singletons; the top ten hold roughly 4%. Sample: PBMCs or T cells enriched from blood (not recorded which). This clonotype originated in a woman in her 30s who had been exposed to COVID-19.

In nucleotides, the CDR3 is TGTGCCATCAGTTCGACAGGGAAATCCTATGGCTACACCTTC. Its protein product is CAISSTGKSYGYTF. The chain uses TRBV10-3 and TRBJ1-2; 7 positions match TRBD1. Trimming cost V 5 bases and J 4 bases; bases outside gene matches: 7. The CDR3 length is 14 residues. Germline V gene data show CDR1 as ENHRY and CDR2 as SYGVKD.